A selection of T cell receptor beta chains follows, all from one sample in a study of identical twins. Each CDR3 protein is one row after TCRdb ran MiXCR on the 5' RACE reads. This sample has roughly 200,000 distinct CDR3 sequences, with approximately 15% found just once. These same data were also listed under a study on T cells expressing NK-cell markers.

Sequenced input: CD8+ T cells sorted from blood. The receptors come from a woman between 18 and 30 years old in good health. Each CDR3 is given without its conserved first and last residue. Fields, in order: V gene, J gene, CDR3 protein.

TRBV14	TRBJ1-2	ASSHVPYGYT
TRBV2	TRBJ2-7	ASSEVVQGTTYEQY
TRBV30	TRBJ2-7	AWETAREQY
TRBV6-5	TRBJ2-7	ASSYPSDRGPLGEQY
TRBV6-1	TRBJ2-1	ASSDRGSTYNEQF
TRBV19	TRBJ2-6	ASSTGSGANVLT
TRBV28	TRBJ2-5	ASIQGGSVRETQY
TRBV9	TRBJ1-2	ASSEATLRYGYT
TRBV19	TRBJ1-5	ASSLMTVAHQPQH
TRBV3-1	TRBJ2-7	ASSHSHEQY
TRBV2	TRBJ2-3	ASRASGNGGDTQY
TRBV12-3/TRBV12-4	TRBJ2-2	ASSSTGAGELF
TRBV6-4	TRBJ2-1	ASSDGTGHNEQF
TRBV3-1	TRBJ1-2	ASSQDLVAAYGYT
TRBV18	TRBJ2-3	ASSPVVSTDTQY
TRBV20-1	TRBJ2-1	SAQPLGYSGPYNEQF
TRBV12-3/TRBV12-4	TRBJ2-5	ASSLPRASETQY
TRBV12-3/TRBV12-4	TRBJ2-7	ASTPESGYEQY
TRBV7-9	TRBJ2-7	ASSLAGLAREQY
TRBV12-3/TRBV12-4	TRBJ1-2	ASSFLGPNGYT
TRBV7-9	TRBJ2-1	ASRPDREYEQF
TRBV2	TRBJ2-5	ASSELAGGRQETQY
TRBV3-1	TRBJ2-7	ASSQDLTAYEQY
TRBV5-1	TRBJ2-5	ASSPYDGVVTQY
TRBV9	TRBJ2-2	ASSVGGAKAGELF
TRBV27	TRBJ1-1	ASSFSVTGDEAF
TRBV30	TRBJ2-3	ASTGTSGRITDTQY
TRBV10-3	TRBJ2-3	AIKPEIGTDTQY
TRBV4-3	TRBJ2-1	ASSTHWTSGRALNNEQF
TRBV7-3	TRBJ2-3	ASSPTDRGHPSTDTQY
TRBV5-6	TRBJ2-7	ASSLGGSTREQY
TRBV29-1	TRBJ2-7	SVGQNYEQY
TRBV30	TRBJ2-2	ALEEGTGELF
TRBV5-1	TRBJ2-7	ASSLVGGEGEQY
TRBV11-1	TRBJ2-3	ASSPPLTTSGGTDTQY
TRBV29-1	TRBJ1-2	SVEDQAGYPPKYGYT
TRBV20-1	TRBJ2-7	SALQGGQGAYEQY
TRBV7-6	TRBJ2-6	ASSLLLGTGSGANVLT
TRBV6-5	TRBJ1-4	ASLWDGEKLF
TRBV6-1	TRBJ2-1	ATALPGKRNEQF
TRBV5-6	TRBJ2-7	ASSVGQPDEQY
TRBV6-1	TRBJ2-7	ASSEAPRSLVRSYEQY
TRBV5-1	TRBJ2-3	ASKLAGGYTADTQY